A selection of T cell receptor beta chains follows, all from one sample in a study of shared clonotypes between healthy human individuals. Only in-frame clones appear in the TCRdb table, and some are missing; sequencing was by immunoSEQ multiplex PCR. The sample has around 940,000 clones, 70% to 85% seen once; the top ten hold approximately 1.5%. The specimen sequenced was memory CD4+ T cells sorted from blood. These receptors were taken from a man aged 18 to 35 in good health. The conserved cysteine and the conserved F or W are not part of the CDR3 here.

CDR3 protein	V gene	J gene
ASSQQGLTYADTQY	TRBV6-6	TRBJ2-3
ASRRDVENIQY	TRBV6-6	TRBJ2-4
ASSHSRDYPFYEQY	TRBV6-4	TRBJ2-7
ASSYGAYGYT	TRBV6-5	TRBJ1-2
ASSQGSGGARNEQF	TRBV4-2	TRBJ2-1
ASSLLTGQETQY	TRBV27	TRBJ2-5
ASSVLSKRRGSYEQY	TRBV19	TRBJ2-7
ASRTGQGSYGYT	TRBV19	TRBJ1-2
ASSIDREGNEQF	TRBV5-1	TRBJ2-1
ASSRQGQGGQDSNQPQH	TRBV27	TRBJ1-5
ASSPGQTYNSPLH	TRBV18	TRBJ1-6
ASSEGPGGNYGYT	TRBV6-1	TRBJ1-2
ASSLYRVNTEAF	TRBV27	TRBJ1-1
SAPLAFEQF	TRBV20-1	TRBJ2-1
ASRAGRTEAF	TRBV28	TRBJ1-1
AWSVTGGFNEQF	TRBV30	TRBJ2-1
AWRGGFYEQY	TRBV30	TRBJ2-7
ASSLSDSLINEQF	TRBV7-9	TRBJ2-1
ASRPYGTASNQPQH	TRBV28	TRBJ1-5
ASSTWDGELF	TRBV4-1	TRBJ2-2
SALDSFYEQY	TRBV29-1	TRBJ2-7
ASTLGLGTTGELF	TRBV19	TRBJ2-2
ASSIQGANGYT	TRBV7-2	TRBJ1-2
ASRRPGQNNSPLH	TRBV19	TRBJ1-6
ASSLGAGGTEAF	TRBV5-6	TRBJ1-1
ASRSYSNQPQH	TRBV2	TRBJ1-5
ASSTGQGAREQY	TRBV5-1	TRBJ2-7
ATSTDGIYGYT	TRBV15	TRBJ1-2
ASSARQGMGTDTQY	TRBV9	TRBJ2-3
ASSLGLASDTQY	TRBV5-4	TRBJ2-3
AWTGWGSRSGNTIY	TRBV30	TRBJ1-3
ASRPGTIGNQPQH	TRBV27	TRBJ1-5
ASSSWNLEPQH	TRBV7-2	TRBJ1-5
ASRPAGEETEAF	TRBV28	TRBJ1-1
ASSEAANSPLH	TRBV6-1	TRBJ1-6
ASSENYYEQY	TRBV25-1	TRBJ2-7
ASSHDHQDEQY	TRBV18	TRBJ2-7
ASSQGSKYGYT	TRBV6-5	TRBJ1-2
ASSLRAGEYGYT	TRBV7-2	TRBJ1-2
ASGPLGGRDSPLH	TRBV28	TRBJ1-6
ASRGAGGINEKLF	TRBV5-1	TRBJ1-4